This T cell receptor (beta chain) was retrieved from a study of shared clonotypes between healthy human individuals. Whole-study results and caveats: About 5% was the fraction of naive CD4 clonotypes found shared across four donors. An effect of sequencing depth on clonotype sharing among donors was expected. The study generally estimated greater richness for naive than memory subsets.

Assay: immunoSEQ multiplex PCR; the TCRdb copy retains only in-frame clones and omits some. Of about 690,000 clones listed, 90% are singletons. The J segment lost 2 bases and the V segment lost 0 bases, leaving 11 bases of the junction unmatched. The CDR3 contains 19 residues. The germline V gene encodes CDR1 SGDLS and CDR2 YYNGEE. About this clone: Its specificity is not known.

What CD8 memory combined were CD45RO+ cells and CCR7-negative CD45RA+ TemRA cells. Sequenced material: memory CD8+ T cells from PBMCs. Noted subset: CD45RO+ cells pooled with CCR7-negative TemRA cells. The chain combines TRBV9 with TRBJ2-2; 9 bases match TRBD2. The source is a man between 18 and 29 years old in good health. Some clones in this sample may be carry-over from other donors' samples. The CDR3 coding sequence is TGTGCCAGCAGCGTAGGTCCTAGCGGGACCCTCCTTAACACCGGGGAGCTGTTTTTT. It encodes CASSVGPSGTLLNTGELFF. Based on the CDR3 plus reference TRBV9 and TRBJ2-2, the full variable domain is DSGVTQTPKHLITATGQRVTLRCSPRSGDLSVYWYQQSLDQGLQFLIQYYNGEERAKGNILERFSAQQFPDLHSELNLSSLELGDSALYFCASSVGPSGTLLNTGELFFGEGSRLTVL.